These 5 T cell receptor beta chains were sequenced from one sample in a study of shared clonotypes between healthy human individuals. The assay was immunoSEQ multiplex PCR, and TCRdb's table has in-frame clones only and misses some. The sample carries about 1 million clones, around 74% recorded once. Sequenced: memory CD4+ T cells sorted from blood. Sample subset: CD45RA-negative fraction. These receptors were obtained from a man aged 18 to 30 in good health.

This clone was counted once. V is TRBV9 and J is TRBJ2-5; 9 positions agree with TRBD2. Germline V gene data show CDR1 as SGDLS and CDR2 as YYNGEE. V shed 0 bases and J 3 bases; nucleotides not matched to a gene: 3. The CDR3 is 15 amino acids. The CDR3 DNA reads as TGTGCCAGCAGCGTAGGGCTAGCGGGAAAAGAGACCCAGTACTTC. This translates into CASSVGLAGKETQYF.

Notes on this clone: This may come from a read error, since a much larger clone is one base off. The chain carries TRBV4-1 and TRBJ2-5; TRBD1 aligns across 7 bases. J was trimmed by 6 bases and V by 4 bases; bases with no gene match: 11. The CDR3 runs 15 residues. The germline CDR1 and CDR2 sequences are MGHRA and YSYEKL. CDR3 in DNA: TGCGCCAGCAGCCCTCACACTAGGGGGCAAAAGACCCAGTACTTC. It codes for CASSPHTRGQKTQYF.

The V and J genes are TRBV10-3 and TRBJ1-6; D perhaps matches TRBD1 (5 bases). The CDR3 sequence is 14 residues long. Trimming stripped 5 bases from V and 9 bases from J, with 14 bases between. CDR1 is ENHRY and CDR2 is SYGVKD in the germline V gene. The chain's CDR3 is CAISSQETFSPLHF. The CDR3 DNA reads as TGTGCCATCAGTTCACAGGAGACTTTTTCACCCCTCCACTTT.

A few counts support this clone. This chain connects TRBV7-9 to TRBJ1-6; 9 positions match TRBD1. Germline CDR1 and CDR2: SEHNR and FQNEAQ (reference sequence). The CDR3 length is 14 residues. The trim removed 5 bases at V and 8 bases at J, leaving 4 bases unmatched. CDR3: CASSPGQGYSPLHF. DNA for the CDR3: TGTGCCAGCAGCCCGGGACAGGGATATTCACCCCTCCACTTT.

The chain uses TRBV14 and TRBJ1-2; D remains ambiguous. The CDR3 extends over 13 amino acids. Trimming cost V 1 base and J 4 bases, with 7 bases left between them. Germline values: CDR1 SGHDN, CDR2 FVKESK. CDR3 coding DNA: TGTGCCAGCAGCCAAGGGTTAGGCTATGGCTACACCTTC. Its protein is CASSQGLGYGYTF. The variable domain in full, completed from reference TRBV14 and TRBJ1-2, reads EAGVTQFPSHSVIEKGQTVTLRCDPISGHDNLYWYRRVMGKEIKFLLHFVKESKQDESGMPNNRFLAERTGGTYSTLKVQPAELEDSGVYFCASSQGLGYGYTFGSGTRLTVV.